The clone carrying this TCR beta chain was found a few times. Germline CDR1 SQVTM, CDR2 ANQGSEA. V was pared by 4 bases and J by 4 bases, with 5 bases of the junction left unmatched. The CDR3 has 13 residues. These data are taken from a study of T cells in Graves' hyperthyroidism and ophthalmopathy. TCR beta CDR3 sequences were amplified from RNA transcripts. With the HTBI primer set, the TCR CDR3 went through a first round of RT-PCR. TCRdb reprocessed the multiplex PCR reads with MiXCR, giving one entry per CDR3 protein. The sample holds 500,000 to 650,000 distinct CDR3 sequences, 17% seen once. This receptor was obtained from a woman under 30 with Graves' ophthalmopathy. The chain recombines TRBV29-1 with TRBJ1-1; TRBD1 matches at 8 bases. Material: blood. The CDR3 DNA reads as TGCAGCGTTGTCGGACAGGGCGGCACTGAAGCTTTCTTT. As protein: CSVVGQGGTEAFF.